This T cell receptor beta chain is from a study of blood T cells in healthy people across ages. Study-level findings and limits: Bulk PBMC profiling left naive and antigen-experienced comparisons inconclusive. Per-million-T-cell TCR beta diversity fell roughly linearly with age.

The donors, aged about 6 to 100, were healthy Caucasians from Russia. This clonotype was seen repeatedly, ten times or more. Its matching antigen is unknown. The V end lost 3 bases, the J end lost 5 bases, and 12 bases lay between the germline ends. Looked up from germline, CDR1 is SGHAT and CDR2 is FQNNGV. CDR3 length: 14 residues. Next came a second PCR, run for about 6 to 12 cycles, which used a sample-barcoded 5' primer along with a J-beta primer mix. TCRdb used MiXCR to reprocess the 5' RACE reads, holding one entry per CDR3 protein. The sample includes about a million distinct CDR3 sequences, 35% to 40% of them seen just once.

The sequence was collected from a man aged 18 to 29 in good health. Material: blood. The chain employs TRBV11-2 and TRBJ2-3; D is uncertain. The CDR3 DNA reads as TGTGCCAGCAGCTTTGGGGTGCGAGGAGATACGCAGTATTTT. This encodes CASSFGVRGDTQYF.